The 2 T cell receptor beta chains in this list originate from one sample, sequenced in a study of blood T cell repertoires in COVID-19. Some clones are missing from TCRdb's copy, which holds only in-frame ones; the method was immunoSEQ multiplex PCR. Seen here are roughly 140,000 clones, over 75% observed once, and the top ten hold 10% to 15%. Sequencing input: peripheral blood. The source of these receptors is a man aged 55 to 70 with active or convalescent COVID-19.

This chain joins TRBV6-5 and TRBJ2-2, with D maybe TRBD2 (6 bases). This CDR3 has 15 amino acids. The germline CDR1 and CDR2 sequences are MNHEY and SVGAGI. Deletions cut 6 bases from V and 1 base from J, with 12 bases between. The CDR3 region has the DNA TGTGCCAGCAGCCCCCCGGGGGAGAACACCGGGGAGCTGTTTTTT. Protein product: CASSPPGENTGELFF.

The chain combines TRBV4-3 with TRBJ2-3; the match to TRBD2 covers 12 bases. The CDR3 is 16 residues long. In germline, CDR1 is LGHNA, CDR2 YSLEER. Trimming at V came to 5 bases and at J to 4 bases, leaving 7 bases not matched to a gene. The CDR3, as DNA: TGCGCCAGCAGCGGCACCGGGACTAGCGGGTCAGATACGCAGTATTTT. Protein sequence: CASSGTGTSGSDTQYF.